These T cell receptor beta chains were read from a single sample in a study of T cells in pancreatic ductal adenocarcinoma. Sequenced by immunoSEQ multiplex PCR; TCRdb stores in-frame clones only, minus some. The sample records 100,000 or so clones, about 95% being singletons. What was sequenced was PBMCs. These receptor sequences come from a human donor with pancreatic ductal adenocarcinoma. Both conserved end residues are part of each CDR3. D genes are given only for firm matches.

d_call	v_call	j_call	cdr3_aa
TRBD1	TRBV27	TRBJ1-1	CASSGFGTGSAEAFF
-	TRBV4-2	TRBJ2-7	CASSQDGGGAYEQYF
TRBD1	TRBV27	TRBJ2-2	CASSFLQGASGELFF
TRBD1	TRBV7-2	TRBJ2-5	CATSRDRGSETQYF
-	TRBV12-5	TRBJ2-7	CASGSGSSYEQYF
-	TRBV10-3	TRBJ2-1	CAISGAGAVNEQFF
TRBD1	TRBV18	TRBJ2-5	CASSPGLQGARTQYF
-	TRBV6-6	TRBJ1-2	CASSYTSDRDDGYTF
-	TRBV11-2	TRBJ1-1	CASSSQGMNTEAFF
-	TRBV11-2	TRBJ2-7	CASSLAQVEQYF